This TCR beta chain was recovered during a study of blood T cell repertoires in COVID-19. Data came from immunoSEQ multiplex PCR; TCRdb stores just in-frame clones and leaves some out. The repertoire has 230,000 or so clones, approximately 88% of them found once; the top ten carry roughly 2.4%. The CDR3 covers 13 residues. Trimming removed 2 bases from V and 5 bases from J, with 6 bases in between. The germline V gene has CDR1 SNHLY and CDR2 FYNNEI. The participants were between about 18 and 90 years old and came from about two dozen US areas. Clinical histories supplied by participants themselves formed the basis of cohort assignment.

The receptor was isolated from a woman aged 40 to 50 with acute COVID-19. Sequencing used PBMCs or T cells enriched from blood (not recorded which). The genes are TRBV2 and TRBJ2-2, with a possible D match to TRBD1 (6 bases). In DNA form, the CDR3 reads TGTGCCAGCAGTGAACAGGGGACCGGGGAGCTGTTTTTT. The encoded protein is CASSEQGTGELFF.